The 31 T cell receptor beta chains below were found in one sample sequenced in a study of identifying expanded T cells in peripheral blood. Sequencing was performed with immunoSEQ multiplex PCR; in TCRdb, only in-frame clones are kept and a portion is missing. The table lists 50,000 to 65,000 clones, roughly four fifths of them singletons. The sequenced sample consisted of blood. The source is a person aged 18 to 70 in good health.

The rearrangement uses TRBV9 and TRBJ2-3; D may be TRBD1 (7 bases). V lost 1 base and J lost 6, with 15 bases in between. The CDR3 runs 15 residues. CDR1 is SGDLS and CDR2 is YYNGEE in the germline V gene. The CDR3 sequence is CASSVHPEGADTQYF. As DNA, the CDR3 is TGTGCCAGCAGCGTACATCCGGAGGGGGCCGATACGCAGTATTTT.

This clone was seen only once. The chain links TRBV7-2 to TRBJ2-3; no definite D call. The CDR3 runs 16 residues. Trimming cost V 1 base and J 5 bases, with 16 bases left between them. Looked up from germline, CDR1 is SGHTA and CDR2 is FQGNSA. The CDR3 reads CASSLDRVLRGDTQYF. The CDR3 DNA is TGTGCCAGCAGCTTAGACCGGGTCTTGAGAGGAGATACGCAGTATTTT.

The chain uses TRBV7-8 and TRBJ2-4, with D hard to call. There are 14 residues in the CDR3. With 5 bases removed from V and 6 bases from J, the gap between germline ends came to 14 bases. The V gene's germline CDR1 is SGHVS and CDR2 FQNEAQ. CDR3 sequence reads: CASSDRETVNIQYF. CDR3 coding DNA: TGTGCCAGCAGCGATAGGGAAACGGTAAACATTCAGTACTTC. The full variable domain, completed using reference TRBV7-8 and TRBJ2-4, is GAGVSQSPRYKVAKRGQDVALRCDPISGHVSLFWYQQALGQGPEFLTYFQNEAQLDKSGLPSDRFFAERPEGSVSTLKIQRTQQEDSAVYLCASSDRETVNIQYFGAGTRLSVL.

The chain carries TRBV18 and TRBJ2-3; 7 bases are shared with TRBD2. Looked up from germline, CDR1 is KGHSH and CDR2 is LQKENI. The length of the CDR3 is 14 residues. After removal of 5 bases from V and 1 base from J, the junction contained 3 bases not matched to a gene. CDR3 loop: CASSTGLGTDTQYF. The DNA of the CDR3 is TGTGCCAGCTCAACCGGACTAGGCACAGATACGCAGTATTTT.

The chain uses TRBV10-3 and TRBJ1-1, with 8 bases matching TRBD1. Germline assignment: CDR1 ENHRY and CDR2 SYGVKD. V lost 10 bases, J lost 1 base, and 11 bases stayed unmatched. This CDR3 contains 15 residues. The DNA of the CDR3 is TGTGCCACCCGGACAGGGACCCTCTCGAACACTGAAGCTTTCTTT. Its translation is CATRTGTLSNTEAFF.

The chain employs TRBV6-5 and TRBJ2-7, with TRBD2 identical over 11 bases. V was pared by 6 bases and J by 7 bases, with 8 bases of the junction left unmatched. This CDR3 has 14 amino acids. Germline loops: CDR1 MNHEY, CDR2 SVGAGI. The CDR3 protein is CASRIAGGPGEQYF. For the CDR3, the DNA is TGTGCCAGCAGAATAGCGGGAGGGCCGGGGGAGCAGTACTTC.

This chain connects TRBV18 to TRBJ2-4, with TRBD1 matching 9 bases. There are 15 residues in the CDR3. Germline CDR1 KGHSH, CDR2 LQKENI. The trim removed 5 bases at V and 3 bases at J, leaving 5 bases unmatched. DNA of the CDR3: TGTGCCAGCTCAGGGACAGGGAAGGACAAAAACATTCAGTACTTC. Protein: CASSGTGKDKNIQYF.

This chain connects TRBV27 to TRBJ2-7; 8 nucleotides match TRBD1. This CDR3 contains 15 residues. Looked up from germline, CDR1 is MNHEY and CDR2 is SMNVEV (reference sequence). J lost 1 base, V lost 5 bases, and 7 bases had no gene match. For the CDR3, the DNA is TGTGCCAGCAGTCCCGGACAGGGAAAATCCTACGAGCAGTACTTC. Translated: CASSPGQGKSYEQYF.

This clone was seen just once. This sequence joins TRBV4-3 and TRBJ2-2; TRBD1 agrees at 7 bases. This CDR3 is built from 15 residues. Germline loops: CDR1 LGHNA, CDR2 YSLEER. Trimming at V came to 2 bases and at J to 1 base, leaving 1 base not matched to a gene. CDR3 region: CASSQRTGNTGELFF. DNA of the CDR3: TGCGCCAGCAGCCAAAGGACAGGGAACACCGGGGAGCTGTTTTTT.

The chain couples TRBV7-2 to TRBJ2-4; possibly TRBD2 for D (5 bases). There are 14 residues in the CDR3. Trimming cost V 2 bases and J 2 bases, with 7 bases left between them. Per the germline V gene, CDR1 is SGHTA and CDR2 is FQGNSA. The CDR3 loop reads CASSLSSSKNIQYF. The CDR3, as DNA: TGTGCCAGCAGCTTATCTAGCTCCAAAAACATTCAGTACTTC.

The chain couples TRBV5-5 to TRBJ2-2; D remains ambiguous. Germline CDR1 SGHKS, CDR2 YYEKEE (reference sequence). With 1 base removed from V and 4 bases from J, the gap between germline ends came to 14 bases. CDR3 length: 16 amino acids. CDR3 in amino acids: CASSLYLTLGTGELFF. CDR3 in DNA: TGTGCCAGCAGCTTGTATCTCACCTTGGGCACCGGGGAGCTGTTTTTT.

The J gene is TRBJ2-7, the V gene TRBV18, with TRBD1 matching over 7 bases. This CDR3 is 16 amino acids long. The ends lost 2 bases at V and 3 bases at J; junction bases unmatched: 10. Germline V lookup: CDR1 KGHSH, CDR2 LQKENI. The CDR3 sequence: CASSPSADRVRYEQYF. CDR3 DNA sequence: TGTGCCAGCTCACCATCCGCTGACAGGGTTCGCTACGAGCAGTACTTC.

The V call is TRBV30, the J call TRBJ1-2; maybe TRBD1 (6 bases). This CDR3 region has 12 residues. Trimming took 6 bases from V and 4 from J, leaving 12 bases between them. CDR1 is GTSNPN and CDR2 is SVGIG in the germline V gene (reference sequence). This CDR3 reads CACRTGIYGYTF. Written as DNA, the CDR3 is TGTGCCTGCCGCACAGGGATCTATGGCTACACCTTC.

V gene TRBV30 combines with J gene TRBJ1-1; TRBD1 agrees at 12 bases. V shed 1 base, J shed 7 bases, and the junction held 10 bases outside the gene matches. This CDR3 is built from 16 residues. Germline V CDR1 and CDR2: GTSNPN, SVGIG (reference sequence). As DNA, the CDR3 is TGTGCCTGGAGTGCGACCGGGACAGGGGGCCGCGGTGAAGCTTTCTTT. Its translation: CAWSATGTGGRGEAFF. Full variable domain (outside the CDR3, taken from reference TRBV30 and TRBJ1-1): SQTIHQWPATLVQPVGSPLSLECTVEGTSNPNLYWYRQAAGRGLQLLFYSVGIGQISSEVPQNLSASRPQDRQFILSSKKLLLSDSGFYLCAWSATGTGGRGEAFFGQGTRLTVV.

This chain's CDR3 is CASSELPGVAGELFF. In nucleotides, the CDR3 is TGTGCCAGCAGTGAACTCCCAGGGGTGGCCGGGGAGCTGTTTTTT. This rearrangement joins TRBV2 to TRBJ2-2; D perhaps matches TRBD1 (6 bases). CDR1 is SNHLY, CDR2 FYNNEI, per germline. Trimming removed 2 bases at V and 6 bases at J, with 13 bases between. This CDR3 region has 15 residues.

The CDR3 is CASTERDPGGANVLTF. CDR3 DNA sequence: TGCGCCAGCACCGAGCGGGATCCGGGAGGGGCCAACGTCCTGACTTTC. The V call is TRBV5-1, the J call TRBJ2-6; 7 positions agree with TRBD2. Germline assignment: CDR1 SGHRS and CDR2 YFSETQ. Germline trimming cut 6 bases from V and 4 bases from J; bases unmatched to any gene: 10. CDR3 size: 16 residues.

V and J are TRBV5-4 and TRBJ1-4; 9 nucleotides line up with TRBD1. The CDR3 spans 15 residues. V lost 4 bases, J lost 4 bases, and 5 bases stayed unmatched. CDR1 and CDR2 (germline): SGHNT, YYREEE (reference sequence). CDR3 region: CASSPGTGFNEKLFF. As DNA, the CDR3 is TGTGCCAGCAGCCCCGGGACAGGGTTTAATGAAAAACTGTTTTTT.

This chain links TRBV19 with TRBJ2-1; 9 positions match TRBD2. This CDR3 is 19 amino acids long. CDR1 LNHDA and CDR2 SQIVND come from the germline V gene (reference sequence). V trimming: 0 bases; J trimming: 4 bases; junction bases outside the gene matches: 13. The CDR3 spells CASSIDLAGWGGIYNEQFF. In nucleotides, the CDR3 is TGTGCCAGTAGTATAGACCTAGCGGGATGGGGGGGTATATACAATGAGCAGTTCTTC.

This chain uses TRBV6-4 with TRBJ2-7; no clear D gene. The CDR3 length is 8 residues. Per germline, CDR1 MRHNA and CDR2 SNTAGT. Trimming removed 7 bases from V and 5 bases from J, with 0 bases in between. The CDR3 DNA follows: TGTGCCAGCAACGAGCAGTACGTC. Amino acids: CASNEQYV.

The genes are TRBV19 and TRBJ2-7; TRBD1 might be the D (5 bases). V was cut by 6 bases and J by 5 bases, with 20 bases left in between. Germline loops: CDR1 LNHDA, CDR2 SQIVND (reference sequence). This CDR3 contains 15 residues. CDR3 sequence: CASSPDVRAEDEQYV. The CDR3 region has the DNA TGTGCCAGTAGCCCTGATGTCAGGGCTGAGGACGAGCAGTACGTC.

V and J are TRBV6-4 and TRBJ2-1; D is unclear. V dropped 8 bases and J dropped 1 base, with 18 bases sitting between them. The CDR3 totals 16 residues. CDR1 is MRHNA, CDR2 SNTAGT, per germline. The CDR3 region is CASSSIWTESYNEQFF. Written as DNA, the CDR3 is TGTGCCAGCTCTTCCATTTGGACGGAATCCTACAATGAGCAGTTCTTC.

This sequence joins TRBV6-5 and TRBJ2-3; D is possibly TRBD2 (7 bases). This CDR3 is built from 12 residues. Trimming pared 10 bases from V and 4 bases from J, leaving 12 bases between. Germline-derived CDR1 and CDR2 are MNHEY and SVGAGI. The CDR3 loop reads CATRGGADTQYF. The CDR3, as DNA: TGTGCCACCCGAGGGGGGGCAGATACGCAGTATTTT.

The chain recombines TRBV19 with TRBJ2-7; possible D gene TRBD1, 6 bases. The CDR3 totals 16 residues. Trimming stripped 3 bases from V and 0 bases from J, with 15 bases between. The germline V gene has CDR1 LNHDA and CDR2 SQIVND (reference sequence). The CDR3 bases are TGTGCCAGTAGTATGGGGGCTCCGCCGGGCTCCTACGAGCAGTACTTC. As protein: CASSMGAPPGSYEQYF.

This chain uses TRBV19 with TRBJ2-7; tentative D call: TRBD1 (6 bases). The CDR3 has 16 amino acids. The ends were cut back, 4 bases at V and 0 bases at J, with 16 bases in the middle. CDR1 and CDR2 (germline): LNHDA, SQIVND (reference sequence). Written as DNA, the CDR3 is TGTGCCAGTAGTACCCCAAACAAGGACAGCTCCTACGAGCAGTACGTC. This gives the protein CASSTPNKDSSYEQYV.

The rearrangement uses TRBV7-2 and TRBJ1-1, with D possibly TRBD1 on 6 matching bases. The germline gives CDR1 SGHTA, CDR2 FQGNSA. V lost 5 bases, J lost 11 bases, and 24 bases lay in between. This CDR3 is built from 15 residues. Written as DNA, the CDR3 is TGTGCCAGCAGCCAATCCTTGACAGGACTAGAGGCCGCTTTCTTT. Translating it yields CASSQSLTGLEAAFF.

This chain uses TRBV11-3 with TRBJ2-7, with 16 positions matching TRBD2. This CDR3 comprises 16 residues. Germline V gene data show CDR1 as SGHNT and CDR2 as YENEEA. The V segment lost 5 bases and the J segment 5 bases; nucleotides outside the gene matches: 6. The CDR3 DNA is TGTGCCAGCAGCGCGGGACTAGCGGGAGGGCGCCACGAGCAGTACTTC. It is translated as CASSAGLAGGRHEQYF.

The chain has TRBV27 and TRBJ2-1; D unclear. Germline values: CDR1 MNHEY, CDR2 SMNVEV (reference sequence). V was shortened by 7 bases and J by 5 bases, with 6 bases between the two germline ends. This CDR3 contains 11 residues. The DNA for the CDR3 is TGTGCCAGCACCCACAACAATGAGCAGTTCTTC. It specifies CASTHNNEQFF.

Notes on this clone: The junction departs from the called germline gene at one end, perhaps through a read error. The chain is built from TRBV6-4 and TRBJ1-1, with D unresolved. The CDR3 has 13 amino acids. The germline V gene has CDR1 MRHNA and CDR2 SNTAGT. The CDR3 nucleotides are TGTGCCATCAGTGACATACGAAACACTGAAGCTTTCTTT. Translated: CAISDIRNTEAFF.

The rearrangement links TRBV7-9 to TRBJ2-1, with 10 bases identical to TRBD2. The CDR3 contains 14 residues. The trim removed 5 bases at V and 7 bases at J, leaving 5 bases unmatched. CDR1 is SEHNR and CDR2 is FQNEAQ in the germline V gene (reference sequence). The DNA of the CDR3 is TGTGCCAGCAGCCCGGGACTAGCGACGAATGAGCAGTTCTTC. It translates to CASSPGLATNEQFF. Full variable domain (outside the CDR3, taken from reference TRBV7-9 and TRBJ2-1): DTGVSQNPRHKITKRGQNVTFRCDPISEHNRLYWYRQTLGQGPEFLTYFQNEAQLEKSRLLSDRFSAERPKGSFSTLEIQRTEQGDSAMYLCASSPGLATNEQFFGPGTRLTVL.

The sample holds a few counts of this clone. This chain uses TRBV5-1 with TRBJ2-7; 7 bases align to TRBD1. This CDR3 is built from 14 residues. V was clipped by 3 bases and J by 6 bases; unmatched bases: 9. The germline gives CDR1 SGHRS, CDR2 YFSETQ. DNA for the CDR3: TGCGCCAGCAGCTGGGACAGTACCTCTCGCGAGCAGTACTTC. The encoded protein is CASSWDSTSREQYF. Combining the CDR3 with reference TRBV5-1 and TRBJ2-7 gives the whole variable domain KAGVTQTPRYLIKTRGQQVTLSCSPISGHRSVSWYQQTPGQGLQFLFEYFSETQRNKGNFPGRFSGRQFSNSRSEMNVSTLELGDSALYLCASSWDSTSREQYFGPGTRLTVT.

The rearrangement links TRBV4-3 to TRBJ2-1; TRBD2 aligns across 12 bases. From germline, CDR1 is LGHNA and CDR2 YSLEER. The CDR3 contains 15 residues. J lost 7 bases, V lost 1 base, and 2 bases had no gene match. Written as DNA, the CDR3 is TGCGCCAGCAGCCAAGGACTAGCGGGAGCTAATGAGCAGTTCTTC. Encoded protein: CASSQGLAGANEQFF.